The source of this TCR beta chain is a study of T cell changes during pregnancy in multiple sclerosis. In its sample, this clone was seen once. Here immunoSEQ multiplex PCR was the method, and the copy in TCRdb shows in-frame clones only, minus some. The sample has about 44,000 clones; about 95% are singletons. CDR3 size: 15 residues. Trimming cost V 9 bases and J 3 bases; bases outside gene matches: 13. The germline gives CDR1 LNHDA, CDR2 SQIVND (reference sequence). This sample comprised peripheral blood, obtained in the second trimester of pregnancy. The chain employs TRBV19 and TRBJ2-7; 8 bases are a match to TRBD1. The TCR originated in a female donor with multiple sclerosis, enrolled in a pregnancy study. DNA of the CDR3: TGTGCCAGCAAATGGGCCCAAGGACAGGGCTACGAGCAGTACTTC. Its protein is CASKWAQGQGYEQYF.